These 4 T cell receptor beta chains were sequenced from one sample in a study of beta chain features in type 1 diabetes. Every isolated RNA sample was fully reverse transcribed, so sequencing captured expressed TCRB transcripts. Profiling relied on immunoSEQ multiplex PCR, and the TCRdb table lists in-frame clones only, not all of them. The sample includes 430,000 or so clones, 11% seen only once; the top ten take less than 0.06%. Sample: naive CD4+ T cells from blood. The receptors come from a woman aged 18 to 35 in good health.

This clone was detected a few times. The chain is built from TRBV7-9 and TRBJ1-2; D is uncertain. Per germline, CDR1 SEHNR and CDR2 FQNEAQ (reference sequence). The ends were cut back, 0 bases at V and 1 base at J, with 9 bases in the middle. The CDR3 loop spans 15 amino acids. The DNA of the CDR3 is TGTGCCAGCAGCTTAGCGCTAGTTGGTAACTATGGCTACACCTTC. Protein product: CASSLALVGNYGYTF.

Ten or more counts support this clone. The genes are TRBV29-1 and TRBJ2-1, with D possibly being TRBD1 (6 bases). The CDR3 loop spans 10 amino acids. Looked up from germline, CDR1 is SQVTM and CDR2 is ANQGSEA. The V end lost 4 bases, the J end lost 13 bases, and 11 bases lay between the germline ends. Written as DNA, the CDR3 is TGCAGCGTTGTTAAGACAGGCCAGTTCTTC. Translation: CSVVKTGQFF.

This clone showed up just a few times. Other nucleotide sequences from this sample produce the same CDR3. The chain uses TRBV15 and TRBJ2-6; no definite D call. Germline loops: CDR1 LNHNV, CDR2 YYDKDF (reference sequence). This CDR3 has 14 amino acids. V gave up 0 bases and J gave up 4 bases, with 4 bases separating them. CDR3 coding DNA: TGTGCCACCAGCAGAGATCCGGGGGCCAACGTCCTGACTTTC. This gives the protein CATSRDPGANVLTF. The full variable domain, its missing parts supplied by reference TRBV15 and TRBJ2-6, is DAMVIQNPRYQVTQFGKPVTLSCSQTLNHNVMYWYQQKSSQAPKLLFHYYDKDFNNEADTPDNFQSRRPNTSFCFLDIRSPGLGDTAMYLCATSRDPGANVLTFGAGSRLTVL.

This clone was observed a handful of times. The genes are TRBV7-9 and TRBJ2-5; D gene unclear. The CDR3 is 14 residues long. Trimming removed 0 bases at V and 1 base at J, with 6 bases between. From germline, CDR1 is SEHNR and CDR2 FQNEAQ (reference sequence). The CDR3 DNA reads TGTGCCAGCAGCTTAGCGACGGTCCAAGAGACCCAGTACTTC. Its translation: CASSLATVQETQYF. Drawing the rest from reference TRBV7-9 and TRBJ2-5, the complete variable domain is DTGVSQNPRHKITKRGQNVTFRCDPISEHNRLYWYRQTLGQGPEFLTYFQNEAQLEKSRLLSDRFSAERPKGSFSTLEIQRTEQGDSAMYLCASSLATVQETQYFGPGTRLLVL.